Listed here are 19 T cell receptor beta chains from one sample, sequenced in a study of blood T cell repertoires in COVID-19. Produced via immunoSEQ multiplex PCR; TCRdb's table is partial and in-frame only. The sample contains about 150,000 clones, around 81% of which appear only once. Sequencing was done on a sample of peripheral blood. The origin of the receptors is a human donor with acute or convalescent COVID-19. The donor label of this sample is uncertain.

This chain uses TRBV3-1 (or the pseudogene TRBV3-2) with TRBJ2-7, with 9 bases fitting TRBD1. CDR1 is LGHDT, CDR2 YNNKEL, per germline (reference sequence). The CDR3 has 13 residues. The ends lost 5 bases at V and 2 bases at J; junction bases unmatched: 1. Here the CDR3 DNA reads TGTGCCAGCAGCAGACAGGGGGCCTACGAGCAGTACGTC. Amino acids: CASSRQGAYEQYV.

This chain connects TRBV6-5 to TRBJ2-7, with a weak D call TRBD1 (6 bases). Germline V gene sequence: CDR1 MNHEY, CDR2 SVGAGI. Trimming removed 6 bases from V and 2 bases from J, with 14 bases in between. The CDR3 covers 14 residues. The CDR3 loop is CASSRWTAPYEQYF. The DNA of the CDR3 is TGTGCCAGCAGCCGATGGACAGCCCCCTACGAGCAGTACTTC.

This clone was detected once. V usage is TRBV5-4 and J usage is TRBJ1-2; D not resolved. The germline V and J ends were trimmed by 1 base and 4 bases, with 14 bases remaining between them. This CDR3 contains 15 residues. Germline CDR1 SGHNT, CDR2 YYREEE (reference sequence). The CDR3 protein is CASSLPRTDIYGYTF. Here the CDR3 DNA reads TGTGCCAGCAGCTTGCCCCGTACAGATATCTATGGCTACACCTTC.

V is TRBV19 and J is TRBJ1-6, with D tentatively TRBD1 (5 bases). Germline lookup yields CDR1 LNHDA and CDR2 SQIVND (reference sequence). The CDR3 runs to 13 residues. Trimming took off 5 bases at V and 13 bases at J, with 15 bases between the two ends. The CDR3 loop is CASSARAPGPLHF. In DNA form, the CDR3 reads TGTGCCAGTAGTGCCCGGGCCCCAGGGCCCCTCCACTTT.

This sequence joins TRBV5-1 and TRBJ1-1; perhaps TRBD1 as D (6 bases). Germline V gene data show CDR1 as SGHRS and CDR2 as YFSETQ. Deletions cut 2 bases from V and 1 base from J, with 9 bases between. This CDR3 contains 14 residues. The CDR3: CASSLETGNTEAFF. In DNA, the CDR3 is TGCGCCAGCAGCTTAGAGACAGGGAACACTGAAGCTTTCTTT.

The chain is built from TRBV5-1 and TRBJ1-1; the D is unclear. Germline values: CDR1 SGHRS, CDR2 YFSETQ. The CDR3 consists of 15 residues. Trimming left V 4 bases short and J 7 bases short, with 20 bases between. The CDR3 reads CASSPAFMSSDEAFF. As DNA, the CDR3 is TGCGCCAGCAGCCCTGCCTTTATGTCAAGCGATGAAGCTTTCTTT.

The rearrangement joins TRBV27 to TRBJ2-1; 10 bases align to TRBD2. V was pared by 2 bases and J by 4 bases, with 8 bases of the junction left unmatched. Germline V gene lookup returns CDR1 MNHEY and CDR2 SMNVEV (reference sequence). The CDR3 length is 17 residues. The CDR3 spells CASSLLQLAGVYNEQFF. As DNA, the CDR3 is TGTGCCAGCAGTTTACTTCAGCTAGCGGGGGTTTACAATGAGCAGTTCTTC.

This sequence joins TRBV6-5 and TRBJ2-7, with TRBD1 matching 8 bases. J gave up 4 bases and V 11 bases, and 7 bases lay outside the gene matches. Germline CDR1 and CDR2: MNHEY and SVGAGI. CDR3 size: 12 residues. The CDR3 DNA follows: TGTGCCGCCCGAACAGGGGGTTACGAGCAGTACGTC. It translates to CAARTGGYEQYV.

The V and J genes are TRBV10-3 and TRBJ1-2; 9 nucleotides match TRBD1. V shed 2 bases and J 5 bases; nucleotides not matched to a gene: 6. Germline V gives CDR1 ENHRY, CDR2 SYGVKD. The CDR3 has 15 amino acids. The CDR3 bases are TGTGCCATCAGTGAGGAGACAGGGGGAAGGTATGGCTACACCTTC. This codes for CAISEETGGRYGYTF.

The chain couples TRBV7-9 to TRBJ1-2; 11 bases line up with TRBD1. Germline CDR1 is SEHNR and CDR2 is FQNEAQ (reference sequence). CDR3 length equals 14 residues. Germline trimming cut 5 bases from V and 8 bases from J; bases unmatched to any gene: 7. The CDR3: CASSQDRGHRGYTF. For the CDR3, the DNA is TGTGCCAGCAGCCAGGACAGGGGGCATCGCGGCTACACCTTC.

This chain uses TRBV6-6 with TRBJ1-3; no reliable D call. Per the germline V gene, CDR1 is MNHNY and CDR2 is SVGAGI (reference sequence). Trimming shortened V by 2 bases and J by 4 bases, and 15 bases separated the two germline ends. This CDR3 spans 16 amino acids. The CDR3 nucleotides are TGTGCCAGCAGTTACGGAGATATCCTTCGGGGAAACACCATATATTTT. This gives the protein CASSYGDILRGNTIYF.

The chain combines TRBV30 with TRBJ1-4; D may be TRBD1 (6 bases). Between the trimmed V and J ends, which lost 2 bases and 3 bases, there was a span of 16 bases. CDR1 is GTSNPN, CDR2 SVGIG, per germline (reference sequence). The CDR3 totals 16 residues. The CDR3 nucleotides read TGTGCCTGGAGTCGAGACAGGACGACCCCTAATGAAAAACTGTTTTTT. This gives the protein CAWSRDRTTPNEKLFF.

The chain joins TRBV5-1 to TRBJ1-1; D is unresolved. Germline V gives CDR1 SGHRS, CDR2 YFSETQ. The CDR3 is 14 amino acids. Deletions cut 6 bases from V and 1 base from J, with 13 bases between. DNA for the CDR3: TGCGCCAGCAACTTTTACGGTGAGAACACTGAAGCTTTCTTT. Its translation: CASNFYGENTEAFF.

This clone was seen once. This chain uses TRBV27 with TRBJ1-1, with 7 bases fitting TRBD1. Germline V gene sequence: CDR1 MNHEY, CDR2 SMNVEV (reference sequence). CDR3 size: 16 residues. The ends lost 6 bases at V and 1 base at J; junction bases unmatched: 11. The CDR3 DNA follows: TGTGCCAGCAGAAGGGACAGCCCAACCCCGAACACTGAAGCTTTCTTT. This gives the protein CASRRDSPTPNTEAFF.

This clone was seen only a few times. The chain employs TRBV28 and TRBJ2-6; D ambiguous. The CDR3 totals 15 residues. CDR1 MDHEN and CDR2 SYDVKM come from the germline V gene. Trimming left V 2 bases short and J 0 bases short, with 5 bases between. The CDR3 spells CASSLRRSGANVLTF. The CDR3 nucleotides are TGTGCCAGCAGTTTACGTCGCTCTGGGGCCAACGTCCTGACTTTC.

This chain uses TRBV14 with TRBJ2-2; a possible D gene is TRBD1 (6 bases). V gave up 4 bases and J gave up 2 bases, with 14 bases separating them. CDR3 length equals 16 residues. The germline V gene has CDR1 SGHDN and CDR2 FVKESK. CDR3: CASSPYRGQNTGELFF. Here the CDR3 DNA reads TGTGCCAGCAGCCCCTACCGGGGACAAAACACCGGGGAGCTGTTTTTT.

This rearrangement joins TRBV5-6 to TRBJ1-5, with 8 positions matching TRBD1. V dropped 2 bases and J dropped 6; count of bases not matched to a gene: 1. Germline V CDR1 and CDR2: SGHDT, YYEEEE. The CDR3 sequence is 13 residues long. The CDR3 here is CASSLQGVQPQHF. DNA for the CDR3: TGTGCCAGCAGCTTACAGGGGGTTCAGCCCCAGCATTTT.

The V gene is TRBV5-1, the J gene TRBJ2-7; TRBD2 might be the D (6 bases). The CDR3 spans 14 residues. Trimming left V 6 bases short and J 5 bases short, with 18 bases between. Per germline, CDR1 SGHRS and CDR2 YFSETQ. The CDR3 region has the DNA TGCGCCAGCACCCCGCTGGGGGAGGTCCACGAGCAGTACTTC. This encodes CASTPLGEVHEQYF.

The chain recombines TRBV27 with TRBJ1-1; tentatively, D is TRBD1 (5 bases). From germline, CDR1 is MNHEY and CDR2 SMNVEV (reference sequence). CDR3 size: 14 residues. V was pared by 4 bases and J by 1 base, with 10 bases between. The CDR3 sequence: CASSSRQKNTEAFF. Here the CDR3 DNA reads TGTGCCAGCAGTTCTAGACAGAAGAACACTGAAGCTTTCTTT.